This T cell receptor beta chain was recovered during a study of blood T cell repertoires in COVID-19. Study-wide background: The United States, Italy and Spain were the sources of the acute and convalescent COVID-19 samples. PBMCs, B-cell-depleted T cells, or T cells provided the cDNA or gDNA that made up the material.

Original handling: Nucleated cell number was recorded as an estimate derived from reference gene primer amplification. Some clones are missing from TCRdb's copy, which holds only in-frame ones; the method was immunoSEQ multiplex PCR. The DNA gave D and trimming, while V, J and clone size come from that table. The sample contains about 210,000 clones, 90% to 95% of which appear only once. Germline CDR1 SEHNR, CDR2 FQNEAQ (reference sequence). The J segment lost 2 bases and the V segment lost 5 bases, leaving 5 bases of the junction unmatched. CDR3 length equals 14 residues. The source is a young man with acute or convalescent COVID-19. The sample consisted of peripheral blood. The chain combines TRBV7-9 with TRBJ2-7, with 8 bases fitting TRBD1. The CDR3 nucleotides are TGTGCCAGCAGCGCCGGGACAGGAACCTACGAGCAGTACTTC. Its translation is CASSAGTGTYEQYF.